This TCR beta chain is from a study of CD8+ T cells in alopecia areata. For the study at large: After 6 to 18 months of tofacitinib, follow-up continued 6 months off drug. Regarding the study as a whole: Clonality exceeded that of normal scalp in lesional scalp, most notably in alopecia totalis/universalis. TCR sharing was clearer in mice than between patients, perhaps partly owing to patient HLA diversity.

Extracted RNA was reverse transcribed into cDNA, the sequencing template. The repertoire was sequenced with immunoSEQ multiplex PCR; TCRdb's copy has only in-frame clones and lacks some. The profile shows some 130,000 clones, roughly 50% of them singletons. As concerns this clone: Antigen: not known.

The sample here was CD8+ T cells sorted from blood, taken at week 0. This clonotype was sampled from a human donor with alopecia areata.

The CDR3 is CASSDGLKTGVTEAFF. The CDR3 nucleotides are TGTGCCAGCAGTGACGGTCTGAAGACTGGGGTCACTGAAGCTTTCTTT. The chain uses TRBV2 and TRBJ1-1; D unresolved. Trimming removed 3 bases from V and 4 bases from J, with 18 bases in between. CDR1 and CDR2 from the germline V gene are SNHLY and FYNNEI. This CDR3 has 16 residues.